The 7 T cell receptor beta chains listed next were all sequenced from one sample in a study of regulatory T cells in long-lasting Graves disease. Sample time point: newly diagnosed GD, antithyroid drugs for less than 3 months. From RNA extracted from PBMCs, the TCR library was made. Through Arm-PCR of CDR3 regions and iRepertoire HTBI primers, TCR beta libraries were built. TCRdb re-derived calls from the multiplex PCR reads in MiXCR, one entry per CDR3 protein. Of some 220,000 distinct CDR3 sequences listed, 15% to 20% were seen once; the top ten hold approximately 12%. These data are also associated with another study on T cells in Graves' hyperthyroidism and ophthalmopathy.

Sample: peripheral blood mononuclear cells (PBMCs), taken at new diagnosis, from a patient treated with antithyroid drugs. These receptors all stem from a woman in her 30s with Graves disease.

This chain uses TRBV15 with TRBJ1-4; 10 bases are a match to TRBD1. The CDR3 is 16 residues long. Losses at the gene ends were 3 bases for V and 6 bases for J; bases not matched to a gene: 7. Germline V CDR1 and CDR2: LNHNV, YYDKDF (reference sequence). CDR3 region: CATSSQRTGGDEKLFF. CDR3 nucleotide sequence: TGTGCCACCAGCAGCCAGCGGACAGGGGGGGATGAAAAACTGTTTTTT.

This chain joins TRBV7-2 and TRBJ2-7; TRBD2 matches at 9 bases. The germline CDR1 and CDR2 sequences are SGHTA and FQGNSA. The CDR3 contains 19 residues. After removal of 5 bases from V and 2 bases from J, the junction contained 19 bases not matched to a gene. The CDR3 sequence: CASSPILAGGSPFAYEQYF. The CDR3 DNA reads TGTGCCAGCAGCCCCATTTTGGCGGGAGGGTCCCCTTTTGCCTACGAGCAGTACTTC.

This clonotype showed up many times. J is TRBJ2-6 and V is TRBV29-1; D is uncertain. Trimming removed 5 bases from V and 0 bases from J, with 14 bases in between. Germline loops: CDR1 SQVTM, CDR2 ANQGSEA. The CDR3 is 16 amino acids. CDR3 region: CSVKYQRSSGANVLTF. CDR3 nucleotides: TGCAGCGTTAAATATCAGAGAAGCTCTGGGGCCAACGTCCTGACTTTC.

This clonotype was seen a handful of times. The rearrangement joins TRBV27 to TRBJ1-5, with no clear D. Germline CDR1 and CDR2: MNHEY and SMNVEV (reference sequence). This CDR3 region has 14 residues. V lost 1 base, J lost 11 bases, and 15 bases lay in between. The CDR3 DNA reads TGTGCCAGCAGTTTATTGGGTCCCAGCGGGGCCCAGCATTTT. Its translation: CASSLLGPSGAQHF.

This clonotype was counted many times. The chain recombines TRBV28 with TRBJ1-2, with D possibly TRBD1 on 5 matching bases. Trimming pared 2 bases from V and 8 bases from J, leaving 15 bases between. This CDR3 region has 14 residues. Germline loops: CDR1 MDHEN, CDR2 SYDVKM. The CDR3 coding sequence is TGTGCCAGCAGTTTAAACAGGCCTCTCCCAGGCTACACCTTC. Amino acids: CASSLNRPLPGYTF.

In this sample, this clonotype turned up many times. This chain uses TRBV3-1 with TRBJ2-7; no clear D. CDR3 size: 17 residues. Germline CDR1 LGHDT, CDR2 YNNKEL (reference sequence). The V gene lost 0 bases and the J gene lost 2 bases, with 17 bases spanning the gap. The CDR3 nucleotides read TGTGCCAGCAGCCAAGATGGGCGGACGTTAGTCACCTACGAGCAGTACTTC. This codes for CASSQDGRTLVTYEQYF.

This clonotype was found many times. The CDR3 nucleotides read TGTGCCAGCAGCTTAGGACAGGGGATCGTCTACGAGCAGTACTTC. Translated: CASSLGQGIVYEQYF. The rearrangement uses TRBV7-9 and TRBJ2-7; 8 bases map to TRBD1. The CDR3 consists of 15 residues. V shed 1 base, J shed 3 bases, and the junction held 5 bases outside the gene matches. The germline gives CDR1 SEHNR, CDR2 FQNEAQ (reference sequence).